Listed below are T cell receptor beta chains from one sample, sequenced in a study of blood T cells in healthy people across ages. TCRdb used MiXCR to reprocess the 5' RACE reads, holding one entry per CDR3 protein. The data contain 800,000 to 950,000 distinct CDR3 sequences, 25% to 35% of them singletons. The data also belong to a second study, concerning T cells of mothers and their children.

The specimen was blood. Source of these receptors: a woman aged 35 to 49 in good health. CDR3s include the opening cysteine and the closing phenylalanine or tryptophan. The order of the fields is V gene, clone size, D gene, J gene, CDR3 protein, CDR3 DNA. D genes are given only for firm matches. Rows give clone size only sometimes, using once, few, many, or a class for an expanded clone.

>TRBV7-9|-|TRBD2|TRBJ2-1
CASSLTSGVQNEQFF
TGTGCCAGCAGCCTGACTAGCGGGGTTCAGAATGAGCAGTTCTTC
>TRBV7-9|-|-|TRBJ2-1
CASSSLDRNWYEQFF
TGTGCCAGCAGCTCCCTTGACAGAAATTGGTATGAGCAGTTCTTC
>TRBV11-2|-|-|TRBJ2-1
CACSLVGGGEQFF
TGTGCCTGCAGCTTAGTGGGCGGCGGGGAGCAGTTCTTC
>TRBV7-8|-|-|TRBJ2-7
CASSLGSGAEQYF
TGTGCCAGCAGCTTAGGTTCAGGGGCCGAGCAGTACTTC
>TRBV10-3|many|TRBD2|TRBJ2-1
CAICGGPPYNEQFF
TGTGCCATCTGCGGGGGTCCCCCGTACAATGAGCAGTTCTTC
>TRBV7-3|few|-|TRBJ2-3
CASSFSGGGRDTQYF
TGTGCCAGCAGCTTTTCTGGGGGGGGCCGCGATACGCAGTATTTT
>TRBV7-8|-|TRBD1|TRBJ1-1
CASSFLHRGSEAFF
TGTGCCAGCAGCTTCCTCCACAGGGGCTCTGAAGCTTTCTTT
>TRBV20-1|-|TRBD1|TRBJ2-5
CSARHRGRRETQYF
TGCAGTGCTCGGCACAGGGGGCGTCGGGAGACCCAGTACTTC
>TRBV6-5|-|TRBD1|TRBJ1-4
CASSYSTGEGEKLFF
TGTGCCAGCAGTTACTCGACAGGGGAGGGTGAAAAACTGTTTTTT
>TRBV3-1|few|TRBD2|TRBJ2-7
CASSHIAGGGSYEQYF
TGTGCCAGCAGCCATATAGCGGGGGGGGGCTCCTACGAGCAGTACTTC
>TRBV5-1|-|-|TRBJ1-1
CASSLRGSAEAFF
TGCGCCAGCAGCTTGAGAGGGAGCGCTGAAGCTTTCTTT
>TRBV20-1|-|TRBD1|TRBJ2-1
CSAHAGQGAKEQFF
TGCAGTGCGCATGCGGGACAGGGGGCCAAGGAGCAGTTCTTC
>TRBV2|few|-|TRBJ1-5
CASSEWSTQHF
TGTGCCAGCAGTGAATGGTCTACCCAGCATTTT
>TRBV5-1|-|-|TRBJ2-7
CASSLEPGISSYEQYF
TGCGCCAGCAGCTTGGAGCCGGGTATTAGCTCCTACGAGCAGTACTTC
>TRBV7-2|-|TRBD1|TRBJ1-5
CASSLDTGTGVKQPQHF
TGTGCCAGCAGCTTAGATACCGGGACAGGGGTTAAGCAGCCCCAGCATTTT
>TRBV4-1|many|-|TRBJ2-1
CASTFNVIDNEQFF
TGCGCCAGCACCTTTAATGTTATAGACAATGAGCAGTTCTTC
>TRBV18|once|-|TRBJ1-5
CASSGTLNQPQHF
TGTGCCAGCTCAGGGACCCTCAATCAGCCCCAGCATTTT
>TRBV4-1|few|-|TRBJ1-4
CASSQGRIEKLFF
TGCGCCAGCAGCCAAGGCCGGATTGAAAAACTGTTTTTT
>TRBV6-5|many|TRBD1|TRBJ2-7
CASSCSDRASSYEQYF
TGTGCCAGCAGTTGTTCGGACAGGGCGAGCTCCTACGAGCAGTACTTC
>TRBV9|-|TRBD1|TRBJ1-2
CASSVEGQGARGYTF
TGTGCCAGCAGCGTAGAGGGACAGGGGGCGCGTGGCTACACCTTC
>TRBV7-8|-|-|TRBJ1-5
CASSSTDEEPQHF
TGTGCCAGCAGCTCCACAGACGAGGAGCCCCAGCATTTT
>TRBV29-1|many|-|TRBJ1-2
CSVEFLLGNYGYTF
TGCAGCGTTGAGTTCCTTCTCGGGAACTATGGCTACACCTTC
>TRBV2|-|-|TRBJ2-2
CASSEVGAAGELFF
TGTGCCAGCAGTGAAGTCGGTGCGGCCGGGGAGCTGTTTTTT
>TRBV4-2|-|TRBD1|TRBJ2-7
CASSQEEGTGGYEQYF
TGTGCCAGCAGCCAAGAAGAGGGGACAGGGGGTTACGAGCAGTACTTC
>TRBV28|-|TRBD2|TRBJ2-5
CASSSPGLAGRSKETQYF
TGTGCCAGCAGCTCCCCGGGACTAGCGGGGCGGAGTAAGGAGACCCAGTACTTC
>TRBV5-6|-|-|TRBJ2-1
CASSFGTLEDEQFF
TGTGCCAGCAGCTTCGGGACTCTTGAGGATGAGCAGTTCTTC
>TRBV20-1|many|-|TRBJ1-2
CSATNRDKRYYGYTF
TGCAGTGCCACGAACAGGGACAAGCGATACTATGGCTACACCTTC
>TRBV10-3|-|-|TRBJ1-5
CAISDNRGNNQPQHF
TGTGCCATCAGTGATAACCGAGGGAACAATCAGCCCCAGCATTTT
>TRBV5-1|-|-|TRBJ1-4
CASSFDRRATNEKLFF
TGCGCCAGCAGCTTTGATCGAAGGGCGACTAATGAAAAACTGTTTTTT
>TRBV4-3|many|TRBD1|TRBJ2-7
CASSQSGTGDSYEQYF
TGCGCCAGCAGCCAATCCGGGACAGGGGATAGTTACGAGCAGTACTTC
>TRBV11-2|-|-|TRBJ2-4
CASSLVASLQNIQYF
TGTGCCAGCAGCTTAGTTGCCAGCCTTCAAAACATTCAGTACTTC
>TRBV12-3/TRBV12-4|many|-|TRBJ2-6
CASIRRGPPSGANVLTF
TGTGCCAGCATCAGGAGGGGCCCCCCCTCTGGGGCCAACGTCCTGACTTTC
>TRBV7-9|few|-|TRBJ1-2
CASSLGRAEVYGYTF
TGTGCCAGCAGCTTGGGGAGGGCGGAGGTCTATGGCTACACCTTC
>TRBV5-1|few|-|TRBJ2-7
CASSPIDTLREQYF
TGCGCCAGCAGCCCAATCGACACCCTAAGAGAGCAGTACTTC
>TRBV2|few|TRBD2|TRBJ2-5
CASRHGLAGGSTQETQYF
TGTGCCAGCAGACACGGACTAGCGGGGGGCTCGACCCAAGAGACCCAGTACTTC
>TRBV6-4|many|TRBD1|TRBJ2-1
CASSPRGTGSYNEQFF
TGTGCCAGCAGCCCTCGCGGGACAGGGTCCTACAATGAGCAGTTCTTC
>TRBV6-2/TRBV6-3|many|-|TRBJ2-1
CASSPPRAGPRYNEQFF
TGTGCCAGCAGTCCCCCCCGGGCGGGGCCGCGATACAATGAGCAGTTCTTC
>TRBV10-3|-|-|TRBJ2-7
CAISPGGEGEQYF
TGTGCCATCAGTCCCGGGGGCGAGGGCGAGCAGTACTTC
>TRBV6-5|few|TRBD2|TRBJ2-7
CASSYPGRGVRIPYEQYF
TGTGCCAGCAGTTACCCCGGGAGGGGGGTCAGAATCCCCTACGAGCAGTACTTC
>TRBV20-1|many|TRBD2|TRBJ2-5
CSAGLAGARQETQYF
TGCAGTGCTGGCCTAGCGGGCGCCAGACAAGAGACCCAGTACTTC
>TRBV7-9|-|TRBD1|TRBJ1-1
CASSLVGQTNTEAFF
TGTGCCAGCAGCTTAGTGGGACAGACGAACACTGAAGCTTTCTTT
>TRBV7-2|-|TRBD1|TRBJ2-6
CASSDTGQGYSGANVLTF
TGTGCCAGCAGCGATACGGGACAGGGATATTCTGGGGCCAACGTCCTGACTTTC
>TRBV5-1|few|-|TRBJ1-2
CASSLLGPDGYTF
TGCGCCAGCAGCTTGCTTGGGCCGGATGGCTACACCTTC
>TRBV2|-|-|TRBJ1-2
CASSGQGRYTF
TGTGCCAGCAGTGGTCAAGGAAGATACACCTTC
>TRBV7-7|few|-|TRBJ2-1
CASSFQLNNEQFF
TGTGCTAGCAGCTTTCAGTTGAACAATGAGCAGTTCTTC
>TRBV24-1|-|-|TRBJ1-1
CATSGPGTNTEAFF
TGTGCCACCAGTGGTCCCGGGACGAACACTGAAGCTTTCTTT